This T cell receptor (beta chain) was captured in a study of cytomegalovirus exposure and HLA in healthy donors (dated 2017 in TCRdb). Regarding the study in general: According to an earlier analysis of around 600 of the donors, 150 million to 200 million T cells yielded roughly 110 million unique TCR beta sequences and more than 250 Gb of sequence data. All discovery cohort repertoires had been generated using a single sequencing platform. The study profiled the T cell repertoires of hundreds of subjects by immunosequencing and related them to cytomegalovirus serostatus. In addition to the first cohort of 650 to 800 subjects, a separate validation cohort of around 110 different subjects was used. HLA typing included class I and class II loci at four-digit resolution. Of the 300 to 450 genotyped donors, less than 90% were placed in the genetic ancestry cluster associated with self-reported Caucasian donors. In the later analysis, no new phenotypic data were used to find candidate immune exposures; instead, reliance was placed on TCR beta sequences and their occurrence across donors. A later genetic analysis took genome-wide SNP genotypes for about 65% of the 666 donors and used that subset as a discovery cohort. The study was designed to test whether signatures of past pathogen exposure could be identified by cataloging public T cell receptors. Typing coverage differed by locus: A, B, C, DRB1 and DQB1 were typed in roughly 620-630 donors, DQA1 in 500 to 550, DPA1 in approximately 600, and DPB1 in 450 to 480. To decide whether each TCR beta V gene segment behaved as functional or pseudogenic, an earlier analysis of several hundred of the donors relied on high-throughput TCR beta sequencing. Because of strong linkage in the cohort, five DR-DQ haplotypes were treated as single units for association and clustering. To predict cytomegalovirus infection status, the study combined high-throughput TCR immunosequencing, statistical association of individual TCRs with disease status, and machine learning. Approximately 330 gigabases of sequencing data and 75 million to 85 million unique TCR sequences made up an early release that covered over 550 HLA-typed donors. Across approximately 400 genotyped donors of the cohort, an average of about 200,000 unique TCR beta nucleotide sequences per donor were sequenced, and about a sixth of those sequences were non-productive. Donor age, sex, ethnicity and CMV serostatus were collected together with the repertoire data. To study patterns of TCR occurrence, a later analysis re-analyzed previously published TCR beta repertoires from around 700 donors and added high-resolution HLA genotyping. The research as a whole found: The 87-base-pair reads could not distinguish some IMGT-functional V segments, including TRBV6-2 and TRBV6-3, so those segments were excluded. According to a later analysis, parvovirus B19, influenza, CMV and Epstein-Barr virus appeared linked to several top co-occurrence clusters. It was suggested by the authors that the approach could potentially be generalized to other disease states and immunological phenotypes. An association between a missense DCLRE1C variant and V-gene and J-gene trimming of TCR beta chains was found in a later genetic analysis and replicated in an independent cohort. In an earlier analysis of roughly 560 of the donors, most TCR beta V segments were observed in productive rearrangements about 87% or about 30% of the time, broadly matching IMGT annotations. A later genetic analysis reported fewer N-insertions in productive TCRs among donors in an Asian-associated ancestry cluster than the roughly 720-donor mean. Most TCR sequences were observed very rarely across donors, whereas some public TCRs were present in many individuals. A cluster of highly shared sequence variants was judged likely to be a technical artifact of the sequencing pipeline. Correlated functional status among segregating V segments might be attributable to linkage disequilibrium, but an unknown experimental factor could not be ruled out. Because HLA typing was unavailable for some donors at each locus, only the typed subset was used in association tests. A later analysis associated about 17,000 TCR beta sequences with specific HLA alleles at a false discovery rate of 0.05. In both the original and validation cohorts, the classifier was reported to diagnose cytomegalovirus status with high specificity and sensitivity. Presence/absence analyses assumed roughly uniform sequencing depth across donors, an assumption that may not hold. For the cohort, immune exposure information was limited to CMV serostatus. In this cohort, only TCR beta chains were sequenced, and detectable features were limited by the absence of alpha or paired-chain data. Assigning TCR associations to individual alleles was difficult when HLA alleles, especially DR and DQ, strongly co-occurred. The earlier analysis of approximately 540 of the donors excluded over 15 rarely observed V segments, including chromosome 9 orphons, because counts were too low. In vitro tests confirmed that a few of the cytomegalovirus-associated TCR beta chains recognize cytomegalovirus antigens. The study listed 164 TCR beta chains as associated with cytomegalovirus. In a later analysis, HLA-associated TCR beta chains showed more clonal expansion and lower generation probabilities than non-associated chains that were equally common. In a later analysis, most CMV-associated TCR beta chains were found to appear HLA-restricted, with HLA associations seemingly driven largely by CMV exposure. In a later analysis, the rate of TCR association differed among HLA loci, with DRB1 alleles having the most associated TCRs and HLA-C alleles having the fewest. A further reported finding was that TCR beta sequences accurately predicted the HLA-A and HLA-B alleles for most subjects in the first cohort.

The cohort was made up of several hundred healthy bone marrow donors. At the time of sampling, every cohort member was nominally healthy, though immune exposures that went unrecorded were likely present. The donor tested CMV seronegative, placing the donor among the 350 to 400 seronegative members of the cohort. A peripheral blood sample was collected from each donor, and TCR beta sequencing was performed on peripheral blood mononuclear cells. Genomic DNA extraction from the blood cell samples was performed with the Qiagen DNeasy Blood Extraction Kit. Sequences KGHSH (CDR1) and LQKENI (CDR2) are obtained from the germline V gene. Measured from the cysteine to the phenylalanine, the CDR3 is 14 residues long. The DNA shown is the 42-base CDR3, in frame from base 1. V sheds 3 bases and J sheds 2 bases, leaving 10 bases between their ends. The library was produced with the immunoSEQ multiplex PCR assay. For the multiplex PCR, a mixture combining 60 forward primers for TCR Vbeta segments and 13 reverse primers for TCR Jbeta segments was used. Amplification of the CDR3 region of rearranged TCR beta genes was performed with a multiplex PCR assay on genomic DNA. The amplified TCR beta libraries were sequenced on the Illumina HiSeq System as 87-base-pair reads. The original pipeline was this. A later analysis counted about 82 million unique TCR beta chains across the 550 to 700 repertoires, and 10 million to 11 million of these chains were shared by at least two donors. To remove PCR and sequencing errors, raw reads were error-corrected and collapsed into unique sequences using a nearest-neighbor algorithm that merged closely related sequences. V, D and J gene segments were assigned by aligning CDR3 sequences to IMGT reference sequences. Each retained sequence needed at least a six-nucleotide match to both a V gene segment and a J gene segment. Rearrangements were called productive when the CDR3 lacked stop codons and stayed in frame with V and J; all others were non-productive. CDR3 was defined according to IMGT convention as the region running from the second conserved V-encoded cysteine to the conserved J-encoded phenylalanine. In an earlier analysis of more than 550 of the donors, sequences lacking an unambiguous match to a single V gene segment were excluded. In an earlier analysis of 450 to 750 of the donors, a V segment was called functional when productive rearrangements were above 56.7%, and segregating when the standard deviation between donors exceeded 5%. A statistical classification framework was built to diagnose cytomegalovirus status from the catalog of TCR beta chain sequences. In a later analysis, V and J genes were assigned by comparing TCR nucleotide sequences against IMGT/GENE-DB human TR gene sequences. The TCRdist pipeline was used in a later analysis to assign CDR3 sequences and most-parsimonious VDJ recombination scenarios. A later analysis defined each TCR beta chain by its CDR3 amino acid sequence plus V-gene family, and excluded reads lacking a unique V-gene family. To address suspected cross-contamination and a sequencing artifact, a later analysis removed several hundred highly shared, low-generation-probability nucleotide sequences. In a later analysis, a clonal expansion index was calculated for each public chain from normalized within-repertoire ranks of inferred template counts. In a later analysis, generation probabilities were computed with a VDJ recombination model fitted to out-of-frame rearrangements, and the resulting probabilities were checked against IGoR. In a later analysis, hypergeometric tests were used to score TCR-TCR, TCR-HLA and TCR-CMV co-occurrence, with a repertoire-size bias correction applied to TCR pairs. False discovery rates were estimated in a later analysis by permuting HLA or CMV assignments 20 times. In a later analysis, co-occurring TCRs were grouped with DBSCAN, and TCRdist sequence similarity was added when clustering was performed within HLA-allele-positive subsets. For co-occurrence clustering, repertoires with fewer than 30,000 or more than 120,000 public chains were excluded, along with 4 to 6 repertoires with anomalous nucleotide sharing. The table comes from immuneACCESS by way of TCRdb, which keeps in-frame sequences with V and J called. Part of the clones is missing from these tables; in studies checked, under half for an unresolved V gene and the rest for unknown reasons. V, J and clone size reflect that table, while D and trimming were determined from the DNA. For this sample the table gives 130,000 to 150,000 clones, of which about 82% were detected only once. Nearly 3.5% of the sample lies in the top ten.

With regard to this clone: Its antigen is currently not known. No much larger clone exists at a distance of one base, and base qualities are not known.

This clonotype was sampled from a male donor in good health and CMV-seronegative. The chain employs TRBV18 and TRBJ1-2, with the D gene uncertain. The sequencing input was PBMCs. The nucleotide sequence reads as follows: TGTGCCAGCTCACCGTTCTTACTAAACTATGGCTACACCTTC. Protein translation: CASSPFLLNYGYTF.